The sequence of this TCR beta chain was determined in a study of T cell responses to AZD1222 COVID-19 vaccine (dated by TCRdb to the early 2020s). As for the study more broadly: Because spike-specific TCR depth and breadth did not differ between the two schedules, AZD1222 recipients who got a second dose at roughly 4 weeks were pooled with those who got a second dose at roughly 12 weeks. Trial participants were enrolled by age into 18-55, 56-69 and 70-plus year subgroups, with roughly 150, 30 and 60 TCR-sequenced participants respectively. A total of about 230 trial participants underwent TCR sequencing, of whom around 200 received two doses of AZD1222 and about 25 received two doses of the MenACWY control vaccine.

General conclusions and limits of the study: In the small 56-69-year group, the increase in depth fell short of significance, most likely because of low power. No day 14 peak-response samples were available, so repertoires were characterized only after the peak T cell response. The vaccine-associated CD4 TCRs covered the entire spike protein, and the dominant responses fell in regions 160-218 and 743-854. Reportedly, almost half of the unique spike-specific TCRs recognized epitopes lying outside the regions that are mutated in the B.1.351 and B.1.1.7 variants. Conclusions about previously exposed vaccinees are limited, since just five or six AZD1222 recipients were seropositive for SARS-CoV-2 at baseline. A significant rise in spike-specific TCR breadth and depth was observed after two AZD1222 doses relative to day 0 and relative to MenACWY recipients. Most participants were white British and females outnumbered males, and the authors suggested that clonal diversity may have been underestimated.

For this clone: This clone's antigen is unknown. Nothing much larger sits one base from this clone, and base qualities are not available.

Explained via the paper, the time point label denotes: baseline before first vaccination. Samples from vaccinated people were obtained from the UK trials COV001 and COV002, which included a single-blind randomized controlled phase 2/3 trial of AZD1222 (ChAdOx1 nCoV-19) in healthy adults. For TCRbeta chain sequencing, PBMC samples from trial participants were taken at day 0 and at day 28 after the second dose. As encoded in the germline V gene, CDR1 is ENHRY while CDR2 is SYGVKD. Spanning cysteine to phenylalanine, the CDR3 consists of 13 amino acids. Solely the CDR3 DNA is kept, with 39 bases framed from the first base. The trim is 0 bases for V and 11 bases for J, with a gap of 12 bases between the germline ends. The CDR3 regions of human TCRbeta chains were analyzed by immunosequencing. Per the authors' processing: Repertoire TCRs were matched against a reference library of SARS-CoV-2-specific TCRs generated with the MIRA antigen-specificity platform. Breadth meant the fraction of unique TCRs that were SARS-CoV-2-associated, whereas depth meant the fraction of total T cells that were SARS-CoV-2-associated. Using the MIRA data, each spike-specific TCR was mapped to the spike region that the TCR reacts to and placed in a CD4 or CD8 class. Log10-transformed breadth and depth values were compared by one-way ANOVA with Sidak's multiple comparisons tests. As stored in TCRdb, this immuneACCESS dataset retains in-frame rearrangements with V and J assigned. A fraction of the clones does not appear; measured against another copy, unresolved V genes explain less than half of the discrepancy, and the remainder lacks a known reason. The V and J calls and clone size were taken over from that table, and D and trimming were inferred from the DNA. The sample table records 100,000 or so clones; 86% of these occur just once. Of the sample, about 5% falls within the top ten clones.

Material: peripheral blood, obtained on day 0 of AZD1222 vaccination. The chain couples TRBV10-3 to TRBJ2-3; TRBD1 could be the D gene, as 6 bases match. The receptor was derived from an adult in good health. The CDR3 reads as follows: CAISESKQGMQYF. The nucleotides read TGTGCCATCAGTGAGTCGAAACAGGGTATGCAGTATTTT.